The 9 T cell receptor beta chains below were found in one sample sequenced in a study of blood T cell repertoires in COVID-19. Profiled with immunoSEQ multiplex PCR; TCRdb holds only in-frame clones, not every one. The table lists roughly 91,000 clones, less than 90% of them singletons. Sequences were obtained from peripheral blood. Receptor source: a man between 65 and 79 years old with active or convalescent COVID-19.

This clone was counted a few times. The genes are TRBV27 and TRBJ1-2; 7 bases align to TRBD1. The J segment lost 3 bases and the V segment lost 5 bases, leaving 9 bases of the junction unmatched. In germline, CDR1 is MNHEY, CDR2 SMNVEV (reference sequence). The CDR3 is made up of 15 amino acids. The CDR3 here is CASSATGWSDYGYTF. In DNA form, the CDR3 reads TGTGCCAGCAGTGCGACAGGGTGGTCTGACTATGGCTACACCTTC.

The rearrangement links TRBV9 to TRBJ2-5; D might be TRBD2 (6 bases). The CDR3 is 12 amino acids. V was clipped by 3 bases and J by 5 bases, with 8 bases between them. The germline V gene has CDR1 SGDLS and CDR2 YYNGEE. The CDR3 here is CASSAEGETQYF. In DNA form, the CDR3 reads TGTGCCAGCAGCGCGGAGGGGGAGACCCAGTACTTC. The whole variable domain, remainder taken from reference TRBV9 and TRBJ2-5, is DSGVTQTPKHLITATGQRVTLRCSPRSGDLSVYWYQQSLDQGLQFLIQYYNGEERAKGNILERFSAQQFPDLHSELNLSSLELGDSALYFCASSAEGETQYFGPGTRLLVL.

The chain uses TRBV12-3 or TRBV12-4 and TRBJ2-7; D is unresolved. Deletions cut 3 bases from V and 5 bases from J, with 8 bases between. The CDR3 runs to 12 residues. The CDR3 is CASSFTVNEQYF. The CDR3 DNA reads TGTGCCAGCAGTTTTACTGTGAACGAGCAGTACTTC.

V usage is TRBV24-1 and J usage is TRBJ1-2, with 8 bases fitting TRBD1. The V gene end was trimmed by 4 bases and the J gene end by 5 bases; junction bases not matched to a gene: 8. In germline, CDR1 is KGHDR, CDR2 SFDVKD. The CDR3 covers 15 residues. The CDR3, as DNA: TGTGCCACCAGTGAAAACAAACAGGGGGGATATGGCTACACCTTC. Translation: CATSENKQGGYGYTF.

The gene calls are TRBV6-1 and TRBJ1-6, with D possibly matching TRBD1 (6 bases). Trimming removed 3 bases at V and 10 bases at J, with 19 bases between. Per the germline V gene, CDR1 is MNHNS and CDR2 is SASEGT. The CDR3 covers 16 residues. CDR3 DNA: TGTGCCAGCAGTGACTACCAACGACAGGTCCAATCACCCCTCCACTTT. It specifies CASSDYQRQVQSPLHF.

This clone has only a few counts. V and J are TRBV18 and TRBJ1-6; TRBD1 aligns across 8 bases. Germline lookup yields CDR1 KGHSH and CDR2 LQKENI. V was clipped by 2 bases and J by 11 bases; unmatched bases: 8. CDR3 length: 15 amino acids. The chain's CDR3 is CASSPMDRDHAPLHF. The CDR3 DNA reads TGTGCCAGCTCACCAATGGACAGGGATCATGCACCCCTCCACTTT. Complete variable domain (other parts from reference TRBV18 and TRBJ1-6): NAGVMQNPRHLVRRRGQEARLRCSPMKGHSHVYWYRQLPEEGLKFMVYLQKENIIDESGMPKERFSAEFPKEGPSILRIQQVVRGDSAAYFCASSPMDRDHAPLHFGNGTRLTVT.

The chain combines TRBV2 with TRBJ1-1; D gene uncertain. The V and J ends lost 4 bases and 1 base respectively, with 4 bases between them. Germline CDR1 is SNHLY and CDR2 is FYNNEI. The CDR3 loop spans 12 amino acids. The CDR3 region is CASSAGNTEAFF. Here the CDR3 DNA reads TGTGCCAGCAGTGCGGGGAACACTGAAGCTTTCTTT.

V and J are TRBV4-3 and TRBJ1-5; D ambiguous. Looked up from germline, CDR1 is LGHNA and CDR2 is YSLEER. This CDR3 has 13 amino acids. Trimming removed 0 bases from V and 5 bases from J, with 5 bases in between. This CDR3 is CASSQESYQPQHF. Here the CDR3 DNA reads TGCGCCAGCAGCCAAGAGTCCTATCAGCCCCAGCATTTT.

This sequence joins TRBV7-2 and TRBJ2-3; possibly TRBD1 for D (5 bases). Trimming removed 7 bases from V and 3 bases from J, with 14 bases in between. Germline CDR1 reads SGHTA; CDR2 reads FQGNSA. This CDR3 is built from 14 residues. The CDR3 loop reads CASTPSRATDTQYF. The DNA for the CDR3 is TGTGCCAGCACCCCAAGCAGGGCAACAGATACGCAGTATTTT.